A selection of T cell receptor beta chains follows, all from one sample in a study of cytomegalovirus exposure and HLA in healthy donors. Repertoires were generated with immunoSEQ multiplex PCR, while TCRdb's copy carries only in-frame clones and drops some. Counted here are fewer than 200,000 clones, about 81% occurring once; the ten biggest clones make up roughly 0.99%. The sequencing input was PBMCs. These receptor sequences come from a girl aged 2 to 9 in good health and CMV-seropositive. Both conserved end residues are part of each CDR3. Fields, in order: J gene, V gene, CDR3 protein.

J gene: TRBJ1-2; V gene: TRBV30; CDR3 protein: CAWRPRGPVWYGYTF
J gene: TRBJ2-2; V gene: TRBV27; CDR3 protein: CASSTPGQENTGELFF
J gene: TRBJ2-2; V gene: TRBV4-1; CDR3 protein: CASSHRNTGELFF
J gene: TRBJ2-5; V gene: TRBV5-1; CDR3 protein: CASSAGLAGAGETQYF
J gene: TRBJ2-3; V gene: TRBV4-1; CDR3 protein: CASSQVMAGAYTDTQYF
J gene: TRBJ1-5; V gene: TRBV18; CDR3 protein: CASSLGTSGRHQPQHF
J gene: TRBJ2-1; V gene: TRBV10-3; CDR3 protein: CAISDMGLAGGDEQFF
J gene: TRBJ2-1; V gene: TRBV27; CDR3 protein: CASGQGLYNEQFF
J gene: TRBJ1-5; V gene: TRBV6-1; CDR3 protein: CASSQGVTHQPQHF
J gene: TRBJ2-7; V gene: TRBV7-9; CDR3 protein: CASSPSAVSYEQYF
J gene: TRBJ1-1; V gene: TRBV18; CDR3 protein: CASSLRLFDEAFF
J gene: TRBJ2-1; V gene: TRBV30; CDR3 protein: CAWGTTSGGYNEQFF
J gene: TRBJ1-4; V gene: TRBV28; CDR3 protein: CASSARQGPFTNEKLFF
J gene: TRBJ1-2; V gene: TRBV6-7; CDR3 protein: CASIFPSTF
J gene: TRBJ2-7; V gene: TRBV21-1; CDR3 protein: CASSPGGRVVVYEQYF
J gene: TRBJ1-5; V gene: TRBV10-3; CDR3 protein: CAISESLEGYQPQHF
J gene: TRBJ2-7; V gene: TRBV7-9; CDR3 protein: CASSSSVSHEQYF
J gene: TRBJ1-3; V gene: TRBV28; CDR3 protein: CASSSAGRNTIYF
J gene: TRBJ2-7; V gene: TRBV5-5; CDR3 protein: CASSLNLQGWYEQYF
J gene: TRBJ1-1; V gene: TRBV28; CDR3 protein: CASSLFMFRTGTNTEAFF
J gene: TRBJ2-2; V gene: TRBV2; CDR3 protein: CASSPSGTGTGELFF
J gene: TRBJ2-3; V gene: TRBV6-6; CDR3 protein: CASSYSETHTDTQYF
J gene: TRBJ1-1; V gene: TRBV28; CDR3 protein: CASSPWTVMNTEAFF
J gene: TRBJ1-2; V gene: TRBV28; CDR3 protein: CASSGAYGYGYTF
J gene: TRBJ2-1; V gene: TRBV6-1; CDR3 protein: CASSPFSGDYNEQFF
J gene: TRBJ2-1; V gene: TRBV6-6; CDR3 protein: CASTLPAGNNEQFF
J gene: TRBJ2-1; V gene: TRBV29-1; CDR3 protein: CSVRTSGNEQFF
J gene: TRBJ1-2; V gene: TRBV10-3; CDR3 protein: CAISEEQDYGYTF
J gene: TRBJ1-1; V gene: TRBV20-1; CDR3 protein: CSAPRQGAAFF
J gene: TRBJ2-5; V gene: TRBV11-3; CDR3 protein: CASSSRMGTQYF